Below, one TCR beta chain is given with its context. Its target is unknown. The V gene's germline CDR1 is SNHLY and CDR2 FYNNEI. The CDR3 spans 15 residues. Trimming at V came to 6 bases and at J to 9 bases, leaving 8 bases not matched to a gene. The data originate from a study of shared clonotypes between healthy human individuals. Study-level points and caveats: Several donors had roughly 5.2% of their naive CD4 clonotypes in common.

Sequencing used immunoSEQ multiplex PCR; TCRdb keeps in-frame clones, though not all of them. Of some 2,100,000 clones listed, more than 90% are singletons. The chain employs TRBV2 and TRBJ1-6, with 10 bases aligning to TRBD1. Sequencing input: naive CD4+ T cells sorted from blood. Subset described: CD45RA+ positively selected. This receptor was identified in a man younger than 30 in good health. CDR3 residues: CASRGRDRGRSPLHF. The CDR3 DNA follows: TGTGCCAGCAGGGGTAGGGACAGGGGACGTTCACCCCTCCACTTT. The whole variable domain, filled in from reference TRBV2 and TRBJ1-6, reads EPEVTQTPSHQVTQMGQEVILRCVPISNHLYFYWYRQILGQKVEFLVSFYNNEISEKSEIFDDQFSVERPDGSNFTLKIRSTKLEDSAMYFCASRGRDRGRSPLHFGNGTRLTVT.